This passage covers 31 T cell receptor beta chains from one sample sequenced in a study of T cells of healthy individuals. From the 5' RACE reads, TCRdb called clonotypes with MiXCR, one entry per CDR3 protein. In the table there are 75,000 to 95,000 distinct CDR3 sequences, more than 5% of which are singletons. Source of these receptors: a female donor in good health.

Ten or more counts support this clonotype. CDR3 in DNA: TGTGCCAGCAGTTCTCCAGCGTTGTACCAAGAGACCCAGTACTTC. It codes for CASSSPALYQETQYF. The chain joins TRBV25-1 to TRBJ2-5; D call uncertain. The CDR3 runs to 15 residues. Germline V lookup: CDR1 MGHDK, CDR2 SYGVNS. The V end was cut by 5 bases, the J end by 0 bases, with 13 bases between.

Details on this clonotype: A read error is possible here, since a much larger clone lies one base away. No conserved phenylalanine or tryptophan is present at the end of the CDR3, so a read error is the likely explanation. The CDR3: CASGSGGPEEQYS. The CDR3 DNA reads as TGTGCCAGTGGGAGCGGGGGGCCCGAGGAGCAGTACTCC. The chain has TRBV12-3 or TRBV12-4 and TRBJ2-7, with 9 bases lining up with TRBD2. V was clipped by 9 bases and J by 7 bases; unmatched bases: 10. The CDR3 consists of 13 residues.

V usage is TRBV25-1 and J usage is TRBJ2-2; D gene ambiguous. The CDR3 loop spans 13 amino acids. V lost 2 bases, J lost 1 base, and 2 bases lay in between. Germline V gene lookup returns CDR1 MGHDK and CDR2 SYGVNS. The CDR3: CASSEGNTGELFF. CDR3 nucleotides: TGTGCCAGCAGTGAAGGGAACACCGGGGAGCTGTTTTTT.

The J gene is TRBJ2-7, the V gene TRBV28, with TRBD1 as a possible D gene (5 bases). This CDR3 is built from 14 residues. V was cut by 3 bases and J by 3 bases, with 12 bases left in between. CDR1 and CDR2 from the germline V gene are MDHEN and SYDVKM. As DNA, the CDR3 is TGTGCCAGCAGTTTGGCAGGGAAGCGCTACGAGCAGTACTTC. The encoded protein is CASSLAGKRYEQYF.

This clonotype was found many times. The chain links TRBV7-8 to TRBJ2-7; D possibly uses TRBD1 or TRBD2 (5 bases each). Trimming shortened V by 1 base and J by 5 bases, and 6 bases separated the two germline ends. The length of the CDR3 is 12 residues. Germline CDR1 SGHVS, CDR2 FQNEAQ. The CDR3, as DNA: TGTGCCAGCAGCTTAGGAGGGGACGAGCAGTACTTC. This codes for CASSLGGDEQYF. Supplemented by reference TRBV7-8 and TRBJ2-7, the full variable domain reads GAGVSQSPRYKVAKRGQDVALRCDPISGHVSLFWYQQALGQGPEFLTYFQNEAQLDKSGLPSDRFFAERPEGSVSTLKIQRTQQEDSAVYLCASSLGGDEQYFGPGTRLTVT.

The chain is built from TRBV6-5 and TRBJ1-1; D gene uncertain. The germline V gene encodes CDR1 MNHEY and CDR2 SVGAGI. V was clipped by 8 bases and J by 0 bases, with 13 bases between them. The CDR3 totals 14 residues. CDR3 coding DNA: TGTGCCAGCCAGGCGGAAGCTATGAACACTGAAGCTTTCTTT. The encoded protein is CASQAEAMNTEAFF.

The chain combines TRBV6-2 or TRBV6-3 with TRBJ2-1; 10 nucleotides match TRBD2. The CDR3 is 12 residues long. V shed 2 bases and J 14 bases; nucleotides not matched to a gene: 3. Looked up from germline, CDR1 is MNHEY and CDR2 is SVGEGT. In DNA form, the CDR3 reads TGTGCCAGCAGTTACACAGCGGGAGGGAAGTTCTTC. Protein: CASSYTAGGKFF.

This clonotype showed up many times. The rearrangement joins TRBV7-2 to TRBJ2-7; D may be TRBD1 (6 bases). The germline gives CDR1 SGHTA, CDR2 FQGNSA. The CDR3 loop spans 21 amino acids. V shed 5 bases and J shed 0 bases, with 32 bases lying between them. CDR3 in amino acids: CASSPARRLGTTHRTSYEQYF. The CDR3 DNA follows: TGTGCCAGCAGCCCCGCCCGGAGGTTAGGGACAACCCACCGAACCTCCTACGAGCAGTACTTC.

This clonotype has more than one count but fewer than ten. The rearrangement links TRBV12-3 or TRBV12-4 to TRBJ1-1, with D uncertain. The CDR3 covers 14 residues. The ends were cut back, 9 bases at V and 4 bases at J, with 18 bases in the middle. The CDR3 DNA sequence: TGTGCCAGTCTTCACTGGTCAAAGGGCACTGAAGCTTTCTTT. Translated, it gives CASLHWSKGTEAFF.

At least ten counts were recorded for this clonotype. The DNA of the CDR3 is TGCAGTGCTCAGGCTACAAGGGGTGGGGCCAACGTCCTGACTTTC. Amino acids: CSAQATRGGANVLTF. The J gene is TRBJ2-6, the V gene TRBV29-1; tentative D call: TRBD1 (5 bases). Germline lookup yields CDR1 SQVTM and CDR2 ANQGSEA. The CDR3 totals 15 residues.

This clonotype was seen many times. The chain is built from TRBV6-4 and TRBJ2-3; D is ambiguous. Germline V gene sequence: CDR1 MRHNA, CDR2 SNTAGT. The V end was cut by 4 bases, the J end by 0 bases, with 11 bases between. This CDR3 comprises 15 residues. CDR3 bases: TGTGCCAGCAGTGTGAACGGCAGAAGCACAGATACGCAGTATTTT. It specifies CASSVNGRSTDTQYF.

The chain links TRBV9 to TRBJ1-6; tentative D call: TRBD1 (6 bases). Germline CDR1 SGDLS, CDR2 YYNGEE. The V and J ends lost 0 bases and 8 bases respectively, with 9 bases between them. This CDR3 comprises 14 residues. In DNA, the CDR3 is TGTGCCAGCAGCGTAGGCGACAGGTATTCACCCCTCCACTTT. Encoded protein: CASSVGDRYSPLHF. Drawing the rest from reference TRBV9 and TRBJ1-6, the complete variable domain is DSGVTQTPKHLITATGQRVTLRCSPRSGDLSVYWYQQSLDQGLQFLIQYYNGEERAKGNILERFSAQQFPDLHSELNLSSLELGDSALYFCASSVGDRYSPLHFGNGTRLTVT.

This rearrangement joins TRBV7-8 to TRBJ2-2; TRBD2 matches at 8 bases. The CDR3 length is 16 residues. V trimming: 5 bases; J trimming: 5 bases; junction bases outside the gene matches: 10. Germline lookup yields CDR1 SGHVS and CDR2 FQNEAQ. CDR3 sequence (DNA): TGTGCCAGCAGCCTCCGGGAGGGATCGGTAACCGGGGAGCTGTTTTTT. Translation: CASSLREGSVTGELFF.

This clonotype was detected only a few times. The V and J genes are TRBV19 and TRBJ1-4; TRBD1 matches at 9 bases. The CDR3 covers 17 residues. The V segment lost 3 bases and the J segment 2 bases; nucleotides outside the gene matches: 7. CDR1 is LNHDA, CDR2 SQIVND, per germline (reference sequence). CDR3 nucleotide sequence: TGTGCCAGTAGTATCTCGGGACAGGGAACGACTAATGAAAAACTGTTTTTT. This sequence encodes CASSISGQGTTNEKLFF.

In this sample, this clonotype turned up a few times. V is TRBV4-3 and J is TRBJ2-5, with 8 bases matching TRBD2. This CDR3 region has 15 residues. The V gene's germline CDR1 is LGHNA and CDR2 YSLEER. The V and J ends lost 0 bases and 5 bases, in that order; junction bases with no gene match: 5. The DNA for the CDR3 is TGCGCCAGCAGCCAAGAGAGAGCGGGAGCGGAGACCCAGTACTTC. Translation: CASSQERAGAETQYF.

This clonotype has a count of ten or more. The chain employs TRBV6-5 and TRBJ2-1, with 13 bases that match TRBD2. The germline V gene has CDR1 MNHEY and CDR2 SVGAGI. V shed 10 bases and J 8 bases; nucleotides not matched to a gene: 8. This CDR3 has 14 residues. The CDR3 DNA follows: TGTGCCACTACCGGGACTAGCGGGGCCGATGAGCAGTTCTTC. Translating it yields CATTGTSGADEQFF.

The chain couples TRBV12-3 or TRBV12-4 to TRBJ1-1; D is unclear. The germline V and J ends were trimmed by 3 bases and 4 bases, with 9 bases remaining between them. The CDR3 is 13 amino acids. Here the CDR3 reads CASSLGSSTEAFF. Here the CDR3 DNA reads TGTGCCAGCAGTTTGGGCAGTAGCACTGAAGCTTTCTTT.

This chain uses TRBV28 with TRBJ1-1; D is possibly TRBD1 (5 bases). The CDR3 sequence is 15 residues long. The ends were cut back, 4 bases at V and 0 bases at J, with 12 bases in the middle. Looked up from germline, CDR1 is MDHEN and CDR2 is SYDVKM. CDR3 residues: CASSSEGRVNTEAFF. The CDR3 coding sequence is TGTGCCAGCAGTTCTGAGGGGAGGGTGAACACTGAAGCTTTCTTT.

This clonotype occurred many times. The chain recombines TRBV28 with TRBJ2-4; 8 bases fit TRBD2. The CDR3 runs 16 residues. CDR1 is MDHEN, CDR2 SYDVKM, per germline. With 5 bases clipped from V and 8 bases from J, the junction kept 14 bases outside the gene matches. This CDR3 reads CASSAGTRGVEDIQYF. CDR3 nucleotide sequence: TGTGCCAGCAGTGCCGGGACTAGAGGAGTGGAAGACATTCAGTACTTC.

This clonotype was observed a few times. The chain links TRBV5-5 to TRBJ1-5, with 7 bases lining up with TRBD1. The CDR3 is 15 residues long. V was clipped by 1 base and J by 7 bases; unmatched bases: 8. Germline V gene sequence: CDR1 SGHKS, CDR2 YYEKEE (reference sequence). DNA for the CDR3: TGTGCCAGCAGCTTGCAGACAGGGTTTTTACAGCCCCAGCATTTT. This gives the protein CASSLQTGFLQPQHF.

This clonotype was counted ten times or more. For the CDR3, the DNA is TGCGCCAGCAGCAACGCCCCGGTAAGGCGGGAGGGCCGCGAGCAGTACTTC. It is translated as CASSNAPVRREGREQYF. The chain is built from TRBV4-1 and TRBJ2-7; 9 bases match TRBD2. The length of the CDR3 is 17 residues. Germline CDR1 is MGHRA and CDR2 is YSYEKL. With V trimmed by 5 bases and J by 6 bases, 17 bases remained unmatched.

At least ten counts were recorded for this clonotype. CDR3 sequence reads: CASSRPGQRYEQYF. Written as DNA, the CDR3 is TGTGCCAGCAGCCGACCGGGACAGAGGTACGAGCAGTACTTC. This sequence joins TRBV7-9 and TRBJ2-7; 7 bases are a match to TRBD1. Germline loops: CDR1 SEHNR, CDR2 FQNEAQ (reference sequence). The V and J ends lost 5 bases and 4 bases, in that order; junction bases with no gene match: 8. The CDR3 consists of 14 residues.

This clonotype was seen many times. The V call is TRBV4-3, the J call TRBJ1-2, with 10 bases aligning to TRBD1. J was trimmed by 5 bases and V by 0 bases; bases with no gene match: 12. This CDR3 comprises 18 residues. Germline V gene lookup returns CDR1 LGHNA and CDR2 YSLEER. CDR3: CASSQEEFDRGLSYGYTF. The CDR3 DNA reads TGCGCCAGCAGCCAAGAGGAATTCGACAGGGGGCTGAGTTATGGCTACACCTTC.

This chain links TRBV30 with TRBJ2-3; 8 bases match TRBD2. CDR1 and CDR2 from the germline V gene are GTSNPN and SVGIG (reference sequence). This CDR3 region has 15 residues. Losses at the gene ends were 3 bases for V and 1 base for J; bases not matched to a gene: 6. CDR3 bases: TGTGCCTGGAGCCTAATAGCGGGACGCACAGATACGCAGTATTTT. It translates to CAWSLIAGRTDTQYF.

The table lists this clonotype with many counts. The chain has TRBV7-3 and TRBJ2-3; D unclear. V lost 4 bases to trimming and J lost 4 bases, with 12 bases between them. Looked up from germline, CDR1 is SGHTA and CDR2 is FQGTGA. CDR3 size: 14 residues. CDR3 sequence (DNA): TGTGCCAGCAGCTCTTCTAGTGTCGCAGATACGCAGTATTTT. As protein: CASSSSSVADTQYF.

This clonotype was observed many times. The V and J genes are TRBV4-1 and TRBJ1-2, with 9 bases aligning to TRBD1. Per the germline V gene, CDR1 is MGHRA and CDR2 is YSYEKL. CDR3 length: 16 amino acids. The ends lost 3 bases at V and 3 bases at J; junction bases unmatched: 8. The CDR3 coding sequence is TGCGCCAGCAGCCATAATCTCAGACAGGGGGACTATGGCTACACCTTC. Protein product: CASSHNLRQGDYGYTF.

This clonotype was seen a handful of times. V is TRBV24-1 and J is TRBJ2-3; no reliable D call. The germline V gene encodes CDR1 KGHDR and CDR2 SFDVKD. The CDR3 extends over 16 amino acids. Trimming left V 3 bases short and J 0 bases short, with 12 bases between. The CDR3 here is CATSDPTAPSTDTQYF. CDR3 in DNA: TGTGCCACCAGTGATCCCACGGCACCTAGCACAGATACGCAGTATTTT.

This clonotype has a handful of counts. The chain joins TRBV7-3 to TRBJ2-1, with D uncertain. V lost 3 bases to trimming and J lost 1 base, with 13 bases between them. This CDR3 contains 16 residues. Germline loops: CDR1 SGHTA, CDR2 FQGTGA. The CDR3 nucleotides read TGTGCCAGCAGCTTGACTGGAGAAAAGTCCTACAATGAGCAGTTCTTC. Amino acids: CASSLTGEKSYNEQFF.

V is TRBV7-2 and J is TRBJ2-6; 9 nucleotides agree with TRBD1. This CDR3 has 17 residues. The J segment lost 4 bases and the V segment lost 4 bases, leaving 8 bases of the junction unmatched. CDR1 and CDR2 from the germline V gene are SGHTA and FQGNSA. CDR3 residues: CASSSSGTGNGANVLTF. CDR3 sequence (DNA): TGTGCCAGCAGCTCATCCGGGACAGGGAACGGGGCCAACGTCCTGACTTTC.

The chain is built from TRBV27 and TRBJ2-2; tentatively, D is TRBD1 (5 bases). The CDR3 length is 17 residues. Trimming removed 4 bases at V and 5 bases at J, with 20 bases between. Germline V CDR1 and CDR2: MNHEY, SMNVEV (reference sequence). The CDR3 sequence: CASSSPGFLGRTGELFF. For the CDR3, the DNA is TGTGCCAGCAGTTCCCCAGGGTTTCTAGGAAGAACCGGGGAGCTGTTTTTT.

A few counts support this clonotype. This rearrangement joins TRBV4-2 to TRBJ2-3, with 8 bases fitting TRBD2. Germline V lookup: CDR1 LGHNA, CDR2 YNFKEQ. Unmatched junction bases numbered 9, after V lost 8 bases and J lost 2 bases. There are 15 residues in the CDR3. The CDR3 here is CASQRREVDTDTQYF. The CDR3 DNA follows: TGTGCCAGCCAGCGGCGGGAGGTTGACACAGATACGCAGTATTTT.